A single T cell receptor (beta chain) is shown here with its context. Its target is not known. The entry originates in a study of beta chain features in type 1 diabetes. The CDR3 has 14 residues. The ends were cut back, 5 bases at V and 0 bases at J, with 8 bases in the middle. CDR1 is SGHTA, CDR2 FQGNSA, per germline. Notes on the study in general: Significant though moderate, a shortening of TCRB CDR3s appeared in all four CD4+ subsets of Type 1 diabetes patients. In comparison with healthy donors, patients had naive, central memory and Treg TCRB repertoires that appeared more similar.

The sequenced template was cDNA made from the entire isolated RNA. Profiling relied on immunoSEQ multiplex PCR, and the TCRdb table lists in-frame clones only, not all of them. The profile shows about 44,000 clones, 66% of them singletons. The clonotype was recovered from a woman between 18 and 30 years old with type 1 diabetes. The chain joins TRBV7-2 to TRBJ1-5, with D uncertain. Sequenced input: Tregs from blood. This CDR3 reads CASSTGLSNQPQHF. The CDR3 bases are TGTGCCAGCAGCACCGGTCTTAGCAATCAGCCCCAGCATTTT. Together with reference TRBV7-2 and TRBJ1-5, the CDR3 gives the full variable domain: GAGVSQSPSNKVTEKGKDVELRCDPISGHTALYWYRQSLGQGLEFLIYFQGNSAPDKSGLPSDRFSAERTGGSVSTLTIQRTQQEDSAVYLCASSTGLSNQPQHFGDGTRLSIL.